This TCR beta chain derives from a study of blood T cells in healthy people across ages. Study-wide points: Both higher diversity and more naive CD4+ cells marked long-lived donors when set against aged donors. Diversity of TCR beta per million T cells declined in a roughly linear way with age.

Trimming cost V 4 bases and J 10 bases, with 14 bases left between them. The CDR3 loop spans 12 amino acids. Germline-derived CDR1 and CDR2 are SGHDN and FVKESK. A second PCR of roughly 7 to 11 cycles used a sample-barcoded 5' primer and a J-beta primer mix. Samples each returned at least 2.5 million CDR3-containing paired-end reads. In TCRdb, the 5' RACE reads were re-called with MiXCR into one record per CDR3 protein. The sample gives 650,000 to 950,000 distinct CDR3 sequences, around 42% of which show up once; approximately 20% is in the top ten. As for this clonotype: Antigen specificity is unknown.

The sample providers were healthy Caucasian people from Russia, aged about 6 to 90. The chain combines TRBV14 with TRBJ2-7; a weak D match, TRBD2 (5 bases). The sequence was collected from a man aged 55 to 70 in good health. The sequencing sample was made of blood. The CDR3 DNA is TGTGCCAGCAGCCGAGGGTCGGATGTTCAGTACTTC. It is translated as CASSRGSDVQYF.